This T cell receptor (beta chain) was identified in a study of blood T cell repertoires in COVID-19. Study in general: Both acute and convalescent COVID-19 samples were obtained from the United States, Italy and Spain. Nucleic acid was either cDNA or gDNA, and it came from T cells, B-cell-depleted T cells, or PBMCs.

In the original analysis: Estimation of nucleated cell counts was performed using reference gene primer amplification. Method: immunoSEQ multiplex PCR; TCRdb's copy keeps in-frame clones and lacks some. V and J calls and clone size are copied from that table; D and trimming were computed from the DNA. The table has approximately 120,000 clones, approximately 87% seen once. CDR1 is SGHTA, CDR2 FQGNSA, per germline. The CDR3 has 15 amino acids. The V gene lost 5 bases and the J gene lost 1 base, with 11 bases spanning the gap. The rearrangement links TRBV7-2 to TRBJ2-2; D is unclear. The clonotype was recovered from a woman in her fifties or sixties with acute or convalescent COVID-19. The sample was peripheral blood. CDR3 in amino acids: CASSLRVQNTGELFF. Here the CDR3 DNA reads TGTGCCAGCAGCCTCCGGGTACAGAACACCGGGGAGCTGTTTTTT.